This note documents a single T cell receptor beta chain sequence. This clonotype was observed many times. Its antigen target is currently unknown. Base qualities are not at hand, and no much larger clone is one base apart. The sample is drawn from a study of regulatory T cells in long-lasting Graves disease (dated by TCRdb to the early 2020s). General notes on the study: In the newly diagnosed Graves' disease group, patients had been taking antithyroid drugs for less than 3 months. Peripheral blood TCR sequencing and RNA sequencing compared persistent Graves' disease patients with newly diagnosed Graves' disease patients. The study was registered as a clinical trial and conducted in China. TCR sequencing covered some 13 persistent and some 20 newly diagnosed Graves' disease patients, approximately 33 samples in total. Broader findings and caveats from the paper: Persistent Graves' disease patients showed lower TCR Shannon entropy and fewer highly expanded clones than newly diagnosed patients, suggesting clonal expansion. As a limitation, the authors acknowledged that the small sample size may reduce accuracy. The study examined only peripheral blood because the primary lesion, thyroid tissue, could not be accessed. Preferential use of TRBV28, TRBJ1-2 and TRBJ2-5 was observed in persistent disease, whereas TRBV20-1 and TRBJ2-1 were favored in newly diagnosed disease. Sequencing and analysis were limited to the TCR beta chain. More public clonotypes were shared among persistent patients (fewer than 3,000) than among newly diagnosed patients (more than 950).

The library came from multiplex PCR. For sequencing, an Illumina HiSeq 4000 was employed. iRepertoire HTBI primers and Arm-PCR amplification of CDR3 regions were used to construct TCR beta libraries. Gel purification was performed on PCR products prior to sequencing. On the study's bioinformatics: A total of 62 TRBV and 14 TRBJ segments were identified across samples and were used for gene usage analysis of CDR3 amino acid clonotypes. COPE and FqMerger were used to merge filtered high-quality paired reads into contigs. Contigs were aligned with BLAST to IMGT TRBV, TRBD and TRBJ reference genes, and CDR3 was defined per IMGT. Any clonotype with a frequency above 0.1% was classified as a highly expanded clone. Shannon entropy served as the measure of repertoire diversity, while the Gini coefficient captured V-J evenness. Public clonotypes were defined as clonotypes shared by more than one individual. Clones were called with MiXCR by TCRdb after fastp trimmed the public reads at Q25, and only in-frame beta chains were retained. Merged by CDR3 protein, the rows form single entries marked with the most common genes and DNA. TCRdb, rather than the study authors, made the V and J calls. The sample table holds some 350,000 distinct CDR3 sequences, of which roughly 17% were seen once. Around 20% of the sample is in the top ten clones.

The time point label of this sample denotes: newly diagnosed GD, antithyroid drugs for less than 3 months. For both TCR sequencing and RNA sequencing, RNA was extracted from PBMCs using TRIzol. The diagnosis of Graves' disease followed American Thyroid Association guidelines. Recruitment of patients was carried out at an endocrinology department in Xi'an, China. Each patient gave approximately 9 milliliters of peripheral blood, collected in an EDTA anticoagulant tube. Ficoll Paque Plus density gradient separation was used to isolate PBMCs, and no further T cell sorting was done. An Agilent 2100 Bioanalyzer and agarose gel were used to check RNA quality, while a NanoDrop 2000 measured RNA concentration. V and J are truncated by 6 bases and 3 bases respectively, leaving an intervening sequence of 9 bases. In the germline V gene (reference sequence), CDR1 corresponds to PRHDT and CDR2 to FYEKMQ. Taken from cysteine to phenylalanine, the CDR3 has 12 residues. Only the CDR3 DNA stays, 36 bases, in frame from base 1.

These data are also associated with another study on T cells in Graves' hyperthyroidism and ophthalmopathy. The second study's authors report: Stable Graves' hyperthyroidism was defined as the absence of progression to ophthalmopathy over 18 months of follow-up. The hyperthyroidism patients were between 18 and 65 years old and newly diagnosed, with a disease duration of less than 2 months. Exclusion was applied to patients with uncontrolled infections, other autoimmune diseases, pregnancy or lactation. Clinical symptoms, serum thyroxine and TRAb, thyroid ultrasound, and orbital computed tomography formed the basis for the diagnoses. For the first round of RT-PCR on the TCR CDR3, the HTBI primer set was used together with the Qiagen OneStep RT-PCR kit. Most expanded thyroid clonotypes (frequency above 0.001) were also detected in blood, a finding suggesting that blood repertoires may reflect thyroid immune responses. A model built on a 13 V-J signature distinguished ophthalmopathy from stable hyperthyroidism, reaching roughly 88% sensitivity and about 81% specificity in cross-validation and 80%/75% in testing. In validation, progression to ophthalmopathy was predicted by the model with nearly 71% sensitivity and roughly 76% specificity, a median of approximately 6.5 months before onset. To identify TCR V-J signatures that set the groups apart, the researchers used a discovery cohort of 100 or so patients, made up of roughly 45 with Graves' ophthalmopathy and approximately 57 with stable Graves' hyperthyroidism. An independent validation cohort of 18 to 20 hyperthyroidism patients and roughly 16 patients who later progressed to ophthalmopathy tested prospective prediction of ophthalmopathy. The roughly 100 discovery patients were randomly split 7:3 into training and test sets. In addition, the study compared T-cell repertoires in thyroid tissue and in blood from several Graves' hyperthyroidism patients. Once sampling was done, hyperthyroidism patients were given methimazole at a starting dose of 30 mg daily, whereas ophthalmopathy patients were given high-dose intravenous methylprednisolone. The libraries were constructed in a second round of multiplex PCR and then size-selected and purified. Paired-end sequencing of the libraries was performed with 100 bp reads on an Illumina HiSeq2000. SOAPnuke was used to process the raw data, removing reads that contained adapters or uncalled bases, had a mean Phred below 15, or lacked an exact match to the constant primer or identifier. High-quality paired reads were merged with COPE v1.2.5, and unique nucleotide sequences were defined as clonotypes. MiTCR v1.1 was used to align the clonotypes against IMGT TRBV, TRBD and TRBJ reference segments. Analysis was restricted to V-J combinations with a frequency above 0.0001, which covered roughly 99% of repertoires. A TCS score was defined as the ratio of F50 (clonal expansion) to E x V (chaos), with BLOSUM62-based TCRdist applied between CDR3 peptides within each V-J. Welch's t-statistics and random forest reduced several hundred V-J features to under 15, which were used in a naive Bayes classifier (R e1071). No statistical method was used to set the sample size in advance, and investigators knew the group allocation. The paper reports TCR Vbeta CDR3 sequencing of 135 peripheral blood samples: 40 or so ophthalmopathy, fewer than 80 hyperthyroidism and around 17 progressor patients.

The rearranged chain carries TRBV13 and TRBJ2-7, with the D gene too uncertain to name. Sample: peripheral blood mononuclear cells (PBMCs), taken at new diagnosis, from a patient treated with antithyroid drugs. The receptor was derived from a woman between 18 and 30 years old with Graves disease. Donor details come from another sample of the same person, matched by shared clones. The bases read TGTGCCAGCAGTGTACGATACTACGAGCAGTACTTC. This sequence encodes CASSVRYYEQYF.